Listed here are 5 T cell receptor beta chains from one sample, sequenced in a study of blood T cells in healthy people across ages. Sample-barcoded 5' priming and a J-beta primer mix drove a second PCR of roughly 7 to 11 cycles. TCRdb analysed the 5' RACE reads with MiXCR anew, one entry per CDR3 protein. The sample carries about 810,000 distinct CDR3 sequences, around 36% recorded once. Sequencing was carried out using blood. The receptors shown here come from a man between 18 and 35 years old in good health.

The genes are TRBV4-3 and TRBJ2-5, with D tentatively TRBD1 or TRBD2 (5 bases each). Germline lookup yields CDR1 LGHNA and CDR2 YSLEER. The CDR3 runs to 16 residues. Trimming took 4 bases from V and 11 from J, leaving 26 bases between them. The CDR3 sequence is CASSRGLGRGNNKQYF. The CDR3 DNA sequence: TGCGCCAGCAGCCGCGGACTGGGACGGGGAAACAATAAGCAGTACTTC.

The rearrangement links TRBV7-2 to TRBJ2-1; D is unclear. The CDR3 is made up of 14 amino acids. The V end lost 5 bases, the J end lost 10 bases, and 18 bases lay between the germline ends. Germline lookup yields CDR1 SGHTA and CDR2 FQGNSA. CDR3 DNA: TGTGCCAGCAGCGGAACGGGTTCCTCCTACGAGCAGTTCTTC. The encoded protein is CASSGTGSSYEQFF. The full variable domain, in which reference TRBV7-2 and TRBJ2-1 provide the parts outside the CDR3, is GAGVSQSPSNKVTEKGKDVELRCDPISGHTALYWYRQSLGQGLEFLIYFQGNSAPDKSGLPSDRFSAERTGGSVSTLTIQRTQQEDSAVYLCASSGTGSSYEQFFGPGTRLTVL.

CDR3 DNA sequence: TGTGCCAGCAGTTTTAAGATGAGCGGGGGGTCCTCCTACGAGCAGTACTTC. Encoded protein: CASSFKMSGGSSYEQYF. This rearrangement joins TRBV12-3 or TRBV12-4 to TRBJ2-7; TRBD2 agrees at 9 bases. Germline trimming cut 3 bases from V and 0 bases from J; bases unmatched to any gene: 9. This CDR3 has 17 amino acids.

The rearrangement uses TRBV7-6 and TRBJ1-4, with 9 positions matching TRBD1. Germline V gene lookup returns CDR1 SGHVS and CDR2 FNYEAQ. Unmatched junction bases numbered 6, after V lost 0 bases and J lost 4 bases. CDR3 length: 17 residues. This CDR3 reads CASSLAGTGWGNEKLFF. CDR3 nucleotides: TGTGCCAGCAGCTTAGCTGGGACAGGGTGGGGTAATGAAAAACTGTTTTTT.

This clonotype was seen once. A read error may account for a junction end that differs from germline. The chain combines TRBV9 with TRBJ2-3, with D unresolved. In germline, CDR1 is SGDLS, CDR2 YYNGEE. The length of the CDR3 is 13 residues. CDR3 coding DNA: TGTGCCAGCGGCGTAGACGGTACAGATACGCAGTATTTT. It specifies CASGVDGTDTQYF.